The clone carrying this T cell receptor beta chain was found once. The CDR3 consists of 14 residues. Germline V gene sequence: CDR1 KGHSH, CDR2 LQKENI. V dropped 2 bases and J dropped 5; count of bases not matched to a gene: 3. The data derive from a study of CD8 T cells in Susac syndrome. Isolation of CD8+ and CD4+ T cells was performed negatively, whereas enrichment of TEMRA cells was done by FACS. Roughly 0.45 to 1 ug RNA was reverse transcribed with random hexamers. TCRdb used MiXCR to reprocess the immunoSEQ multiplex PCR reads, holding one entry per CDR3 protein. Of about 200,000 distinct CDR3 sequences detected, roughly 96% appear once; the ten largest clones hold 0.1%.

This chain connects TRBV18 to TRBJ2-3, with TRBD2 identical over 8 bases. The sequenced sample was CD4+ T cells from PBMCs. The sequence derives from a human donor in good health. This CDR3 is CASSPVGRGDTQYF. CDR3 DNA sequence: TGTGCCAGCTCACCAGTCGGGAGGGGAGATACGCAGTATTTT. The whole variable domain, remainder taken from reference TRBV18 and TRBJ2-3, is NAGVMQNPRHLVRRRGQEARLRCSPMKGHSHVYWYRQLPEEGLKFMVYLQKENIIDESGMPKERFSAEFPKEGPSILRIQQVVRGDSAAYFCASSPVGRGDTQYFGPGTRLTVL.